These 20 T cell receptor beta chains came from one sample sequenced in a study of beta chain features in type 1 diabetes listed by TCRdb under 2018. Library preparation was by the immunoSEQ multiplex PCR assay. The entire amount of isolated RNA was reverse transcribed using the High Capacity cDNA Reverse Transcription Kit, so the sequenced TCRB transcripts were expressed ones. Here the immuneACCESS table is served through TCRdb, limited to in-frame sequences with V and J called. Missing clones are a known gap in these copies; in checked studies unresolved V genes cover under half, and the rest lacks a known reason. Recorded for this sample are roughly 180,000 clones; less than 9.5% of them occurred a single time. The ten largest account for around 0.9% of the sample. Antigens for these TCRs are unknown. Summary of the overall study and its limitations: Type 1 diabetes patients showed a moderate but significant shortening of TCRB CDR3 length in all four CD4+ subsets.

The sequenced material came from central memory CD4+ T cells from blood. These receptors were obtained from a woman between 40 and 50 years old with type 1 diabetes.

This clone was seen repeatedly, ten times or more. The V call is TRBV6-1, the J call TRBJ2-7; 7 bases are a match to TRBD2. Germline loops: CDR1 MNHNS, CDR2 SASEGT. The V gene end was trimmed by 2 bases and the J gene end by 2 bases; junction bases not matched to a gene: 12. This CDR3 spans 17 amino acids. For the CDR3, the DNA is TGTGCCAGCAGTGAATTTAACGGGGGGACGGTACCCTACGAGCAGTACTTC. Translation gives CASSEFNGGTVPYEQYF.

This chain links TRBV5-1 with TRBJ2-7, with a tentative D call TRBD1 (5 bases). The CDR3 extends over 15 amino acids. Germline CDR1 is SGHRS and CDR2 is YFSETQ. Trimming took off 0 bases at V and 6 bases at J, with 16 bases between the two ends. The CDR3 region is CASSLGGSSVPEQYF. The CDR3 nucleotides are TGCGCCAGCAGCTTGGGGGGCAGCTCCGTCCCCGAGCAGTACTTC.

The chain is built from TRBV10-3 and TRBJ2-7; D might be TRBD1 (5 bases). Trimming took 6 bases from V and 5 from J, leaving 14 bases between them. Looked up from germline, CDR1 is ENHRY and CDR2 is SYGVKD. The CDR3 is made up of 13 amino acids. Here the CDR3 reads CAIRAQVSNEQYF. In DNA, the CDR3 is TGTGCCATCAGAGCACAGGTATCTAACGAGCAGTACTTC.

At least ten counts were recorded for this clone. The chain combines TRBV29-1 with TRBJ2-3, with TRBD2 matching 7 bases. In germline, CDR1 is SQVTM, CDR2 ANQGSEA. Trimming took 5 bases from V and 5 from J; bases not matched to a gene: 13. This CDR3 has 15 amino acids. The CDR3 nucleotides read TGCAGCGTTTCGGGGGAAGCGGGACGGGGAGATACGCAGTATTTT. Protein: CSVSGEAGRGDTQYF.

The gene calls are TRBV19 and TRBJ1-2, with unresolved D. Germline CDR1 reads LNHDA; CDR2 reads SQIVND (reference sequence). The CDR3 is made up of 14 amino acids. Trimming pared 7 bases from V and 2 bases from J, leaving 14 bases between. The CDR3 here is CASTLGVENYGYTF. CDR3 DNA: TGTGCCAGTACTCTCGGGGTCGAAAACTATGGCTACACCTTC.

The table lists this clone with a few counts. This rearrangement joins TRBV6-1 to TRBJ1-5, with D perhaps matching TRBD1 (6 bases). V was cut by 5 bases and J by 13 bases, with 12 bases left in between. CDR3 size: 11 residues. CDR1 is MNHNS and CDR2 is SASEGT in the germline V gene. The CDR3 spells CASSRDILQHF. DNA of the CDR3: TGTGCCAGCAGTCGGGACATCCTACAGCATTTT.

This clone appeared a few times. The chain couples TRBV7-2 to TRBJ1-1; possible D gene TRBD1, 5 bases. The CDR3 totals 14 residues. Between the trimmed V and J ends, which lost 5 bases and 3 bases, there was a span of 13 bases. Germline CDR1 reads SGHTA; CDR2 reads FQGNSA. The chain's CDR3 is CASSLRQLDTEAFF. The CDR3 coding sequence is TGTGCCAGCAGCCTACGACAGTTAGACACTGAAGCTTTCTTT.

In its sample, this clone was seen a few times. This chain uses TRBV2 with TRBJ1-4; D unresolved. In germline, CDR1 is SNHLY, CDR2 FYNNEI. The V gene lost 5 bases and the J gene lost 8 bases, with 18 bases spanning the gap. This CDR3 spans 15 amino acids. Here the CDR3 DNA reads TGTGCCAGCAGTCGCTATTCTACGCTAGGAGAAAAACTGTTTTTT. This sequence encodes CASSRYSTLGEKLFF.

This clone was seen only a few times. The J gene is TRBJ1-6, the V gene TRBV9; TRBD1 matches 7 bases. This CDR3 is 15 amino acids long. Per the germline V gene, CDR1 is SGDLS and CDR2 is YYNGEE. J lost 9 bases, V lost 4 bases, and 10 bases had no gene match. The CDR3 loop is CASSPGGTLGSPLHF. The CDR3 DNA sequence: TGTGCCAGCAGCCCAGGGGGGACACTGGGTTCACCCCTCCACTTT.

This clone occurred a few times. The CDR3 DNA is TGTGCCAGCCTTCAAGCGCAGGGAAAAACTGAAGCTTTCTTT. It translates to CASLQAQGKTEAFF. The chain links TRBV18 to TRBJ1-1, with a weak D call TRBD1 (5 bases). This CDR3 has 14 amino acids. The V gene's germline CDR1 is KGHSH and CDR2 LQKENI. The V and J ends lost 8 bases and 5 bases respectively, with 18 bases between them.

The gene calls are TRBV7-9 and TRBJ2-3; D unresolved. The CDR3 totals 11 residues. CDR1 and CDR2 (germline): SEHNR, FQNEAQ (reference sequence). Trimming removed 3 bases at V and 5 bases at J, with 3 bases between. CDR3 sequence (DNA): TGTGCCAGCAGCTTTCAAGATACGCAGTATTTT. It translates to CASSFQDTQYF.

This clone was recorded a few times. The rearrangement joins TRBV5-1 to TRBJ1-1; 8 positions match TRBD1. Per the germline V gene, CDR1 is SGHRS and CDR2 is YFSETQ. Losses at the gene ends were 2 bases for V and 5 bases for J; bases not matched to a gene: 5. The CDR3 has 14 residues. The CDR3 bases are TGCGCCAGCAGCTTCCAGACAGGGGAAACTGAAGCTTTCTTT. Translated, it gives CASSFQTGETEAFF.

This clone occurred a few times. The CDR3 DNA reads as TGTGCCAGCAGTCCGGGACTCAACTATGGCTACACCTTC. Translated: CASSPGLNYGYTF. The chain carries TRBV6-6 and TRBJ1-2, with D possibly matching TRBD1 (5 bases). The germline V gene encodes CDR1 MNHNY and CDR2 SVGAGI (reference sequence). The ends were cut back, 5 bases at V and 2 bases at J, with 9 bases in the middle. The CDR3 has 13 residues.

The sample holds a few counts of this clone. The chain couples TRBV6-5 to TRBJ2-7; TRBD1 matches 7 bases. V dropped 4 bases and J dropped 7; count of bases not matched to a gene: 10. Germline V CDR1 and CDR2: MNHEY, SVGAGI. CDR3 length equals 14 residues. The CDR3 is CASSLQGVSDEQYF. The CDR3 DNA follows: TGTGCCAGCAGTTTGCAGGGGGTATCTGATGAGCAGTACTTC.

In this sample, this clone turned up a few times. CDR3 sequence (DNA): TGTGCCAGCTCAGCGGGACAGGCCTACGAGCAGTACTTC. Its translation is CASSAGQAYEQYF. V usage is TRBV18 and J usage is TRBJ2-7; 8 nucleotides align to TRBD1. V lost 5 bases to trimming and J lost 2 bases; unmatched junction nucleotides: 2. Germline values: CDR1 KGHSH, CDR2 LQKENI. This CDR3 is built from 13 residues.

The J gene is TRBJ1-2, the V gene TRBV30, with D perhaps TRBD1 (5 bases). Germline assignment: CDR1 GTSNPN and CDR2 SVGIG (reference sequence). The length of the CDR3 is 13 residues. V was clipped by 3 bases and J by 8 bases, with 16 bases between them. CDR3 region: CAWSEVGGEGYTF. The CDR3 DNA sequence: TGTGCCTGGAGCGAGGTTGGAGGGGAAGGCTACACCTTC.

In its sample, this clone was seen a few times. The rearrangement joins TRBV29-1 to TRBJ2-3; 7 bases are a match to TRBD1. Losses at the gene ends were 8 bases for V and 3 bases for J; bases not matched to a gene: 5. The CDR3 is 12 amino acids. CDR1 is SQVTM and CDR2 is ANQGSEA in the germline V gene. This CDR3 reads CSSEQGTDTQYF. CDR3 DNA: TGCAGCAGCGAACAGGGGACAGATACGCAGTATTTT.

This clone turned up a few times. At one end, the junction sequence differs from germline, possibly due to a read error. The chain combines TRBV7-8 with TRBJ2-5, with TRBD2 identical over 10 bases. The CDR3 has 15 amino acids. The V gene's germline CDR1 is SGHVS and CDR2 FQNEAQ. The DNA for the CDR3 is TGTGCCAGCAGCCTAGCGGGAGAGGAAGGAGAGACCCAGTACTTC. Translating it yields CASSLAGEEGETQYF.

This clone was detected a few times. The rearrangement joins TRBV9 to TRBJ2-3; 13 bases map to TRBD2. The CDR3 has 16 residues. V dropped 2 bases and J dropped 2; count of bases not matched to a gene: 2. Germline V gives CDR1 SGDLS, CDR2 YYNGEE. The CDR3 loop is CASSVGLAGDTDTQYF. The CDR3 DNA is TGTGCCAGCAGCGTCGGACTAGCGGGGGACACAGATACGCAGTATTTT.

This clone was seen a few times. The rearrangement uses TRBV29-1 and TRBJ1-1, with 7 positions matching TRBD1. The ends lost 5 bases at V and 0 bases at J; junction bases unmatched: 9. CDR1 and CDR2 from the germline V gene are SQVTM and ANQGSEA. The length of the CDR3 is 15 residues. The CDR3 loop reads CSVFTRQGVNTEAFF. The CDR3 coding sequence is TGCAGCGTTTTTACACGACAGGGAGTGAACACTGAAGCTTTCTTT.